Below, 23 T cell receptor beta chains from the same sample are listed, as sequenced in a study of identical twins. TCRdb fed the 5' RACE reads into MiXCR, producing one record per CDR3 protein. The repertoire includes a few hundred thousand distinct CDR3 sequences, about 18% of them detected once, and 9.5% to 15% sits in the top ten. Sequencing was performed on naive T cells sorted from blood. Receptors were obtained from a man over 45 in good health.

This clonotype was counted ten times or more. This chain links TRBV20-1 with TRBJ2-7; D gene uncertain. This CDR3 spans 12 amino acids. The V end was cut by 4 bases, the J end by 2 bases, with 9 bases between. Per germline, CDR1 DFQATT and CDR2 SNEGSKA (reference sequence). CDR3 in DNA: TGCAGTGCTACCGACGGACCCTACGAGCAGTACTTC. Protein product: CSATDGPYEQYF.

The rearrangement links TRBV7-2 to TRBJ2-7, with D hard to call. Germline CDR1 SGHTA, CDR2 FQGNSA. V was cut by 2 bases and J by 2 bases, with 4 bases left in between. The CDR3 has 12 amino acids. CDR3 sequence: CASSLPTYEQYF. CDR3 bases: TGTGCCAGCAGCTTACCTACCTACGAGCAGTACTTC.

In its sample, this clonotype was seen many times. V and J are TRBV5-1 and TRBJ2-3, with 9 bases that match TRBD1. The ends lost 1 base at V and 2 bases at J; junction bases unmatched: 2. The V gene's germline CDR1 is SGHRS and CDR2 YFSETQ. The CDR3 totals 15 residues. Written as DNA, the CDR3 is TGCGCCAGCAGCTTGACAGGGGGCCTCACAGATACGCAGTATTTT. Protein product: CASSLTGGLTDTQYF.

CDR3 bases: TGTGCCAGCAGCTTATTTGAGGGACGGTTTACCGGGGAGCTGTTTTTT. This codes for CASSLFEGRFTGELFF. The chain carries TRBV5-6 and TRBJ2-2; D assignment may be TRBD1 or TRBD2 (5 bases each). V lost 2 bases to trimming and J lost 5 bases, with 16 bases between them. The CDR3 consists of 16 residues. Germline CDR1 SGHDT, CDR2 YYEEEE. Looking up the rest from reference TRBV5-6 and TRBJ2-2 gives the full variable domain: DAGVTQSPTHLIKTRGQQVTLRCSPKSGHDTVSWYQQALGQGPQFIFQYYEEEERQRGNFPDRFSGHQFPNYSSELNVNALLLGDSALYLCASSLFEGRFTGELFFGEGSRLTVL.

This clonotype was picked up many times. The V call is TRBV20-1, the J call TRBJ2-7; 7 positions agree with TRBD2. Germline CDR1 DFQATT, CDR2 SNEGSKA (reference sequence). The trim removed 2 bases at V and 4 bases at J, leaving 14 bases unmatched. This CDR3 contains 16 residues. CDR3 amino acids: CSARPDSGVSTYEQYF. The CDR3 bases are TGCAGTGCTAGACCTGACAGCGGGGTCTCAACATACGAGCAGTACTTC.

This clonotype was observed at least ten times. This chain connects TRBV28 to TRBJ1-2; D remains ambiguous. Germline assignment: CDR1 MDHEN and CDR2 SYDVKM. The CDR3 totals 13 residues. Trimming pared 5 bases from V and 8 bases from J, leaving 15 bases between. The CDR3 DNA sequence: TGTGCCAGCAGTCCCCTAGGACGGACCGGCTACACCTTC. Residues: CASSPLGRTGYTF.

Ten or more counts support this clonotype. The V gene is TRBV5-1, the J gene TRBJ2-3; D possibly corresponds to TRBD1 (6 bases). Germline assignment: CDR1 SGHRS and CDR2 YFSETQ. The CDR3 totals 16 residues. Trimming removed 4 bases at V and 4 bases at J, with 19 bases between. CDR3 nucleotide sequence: TGCGCCAGCAGCAAGAGTACAACAGGGCCCCCAGATACGCAGTATTTT. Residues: CASSKSTTGPPDTQYF.

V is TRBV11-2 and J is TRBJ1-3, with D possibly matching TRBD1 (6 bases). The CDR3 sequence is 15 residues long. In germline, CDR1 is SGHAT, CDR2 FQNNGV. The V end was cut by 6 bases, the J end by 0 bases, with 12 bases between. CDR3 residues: CASRPQGSSGNTIYF. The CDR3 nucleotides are TGTGCCAGCAGACCCCAGGGGAGCTCTGGAAACACCATATATTTT.

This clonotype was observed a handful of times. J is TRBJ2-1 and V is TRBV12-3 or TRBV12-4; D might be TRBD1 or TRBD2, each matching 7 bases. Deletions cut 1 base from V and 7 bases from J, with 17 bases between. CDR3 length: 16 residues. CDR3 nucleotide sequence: TGTGCCAGCAGTTTAGATGGGAGGGGGCGTCGGAATGAGCAGTTCTTC. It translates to CASSLDGRGRRNEQFF.

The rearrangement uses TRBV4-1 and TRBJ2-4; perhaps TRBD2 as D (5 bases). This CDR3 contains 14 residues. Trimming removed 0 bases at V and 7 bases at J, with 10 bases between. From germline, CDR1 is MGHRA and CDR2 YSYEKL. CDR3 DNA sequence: TGCGCCAGCAGCCAAGAACCGGGGTGGAACATTCAGTACTTC. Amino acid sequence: CASSQEPGWNIQYF.

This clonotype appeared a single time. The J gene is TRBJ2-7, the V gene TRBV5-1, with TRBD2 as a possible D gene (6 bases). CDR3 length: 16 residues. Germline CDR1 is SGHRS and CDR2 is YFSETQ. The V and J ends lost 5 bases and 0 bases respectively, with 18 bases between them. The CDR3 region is CASRDLKSGVSYEQYF. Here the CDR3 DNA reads TGCGCCAGCAGGGACCTTAAATCGGGGGTCTCCTACGAGCAGTACTTC. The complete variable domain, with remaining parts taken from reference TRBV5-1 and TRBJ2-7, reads KAGVTQTPRYLIKTRGQQVTLSCSPISGHRSVSWYQQTPGQGLQFLFEYFSETQRNKGNFPGRFSGRQFSNSRSEMNVSTLELGDSALYLCASRDLKSGVSYEQYFGPGTRLTVT.

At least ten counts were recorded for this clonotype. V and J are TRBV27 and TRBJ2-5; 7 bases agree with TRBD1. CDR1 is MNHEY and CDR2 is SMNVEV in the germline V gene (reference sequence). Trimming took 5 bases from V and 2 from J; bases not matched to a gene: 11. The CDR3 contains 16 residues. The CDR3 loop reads CASSPQSGTVQETQYF. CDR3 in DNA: TGTGCCAGCAGTCCTCAAAGTGGGACAGTTCAAGAGACCCAGTACTTC.

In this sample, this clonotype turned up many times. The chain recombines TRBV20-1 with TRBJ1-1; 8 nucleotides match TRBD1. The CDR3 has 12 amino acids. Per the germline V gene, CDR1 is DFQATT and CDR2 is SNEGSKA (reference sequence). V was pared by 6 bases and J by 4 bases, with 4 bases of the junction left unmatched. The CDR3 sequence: CSAGTGGTEAFF. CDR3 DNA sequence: TGCAGTGCGGGAACAGGGGGCACTGAAGCTTTCTTT.

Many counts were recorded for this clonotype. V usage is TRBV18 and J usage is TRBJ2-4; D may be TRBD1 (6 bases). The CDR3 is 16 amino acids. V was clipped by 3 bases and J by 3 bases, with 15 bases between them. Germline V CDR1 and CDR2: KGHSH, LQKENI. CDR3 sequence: CASSPPGQYGKNIQYF. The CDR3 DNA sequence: TGTGCCAGCTCACCTCCAGGACAGTATGGCAAAAACATTCAGTACTTC. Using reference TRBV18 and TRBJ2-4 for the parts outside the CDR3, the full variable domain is NAGVMQNPRHLVRRRGQEARLRCSPMKGHSHVYWYRQLPEEGLKFMVYLQKENIIDESGMPKERFSAEFPKEGPSILRIQQVVRGDSAAYFCASSPPGQYGKNIQYFGAGTRLSVL.

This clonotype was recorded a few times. The CDR3 nucleotides are TGTGCCAGCAGCCACTACATGGGTACTTGGGAGCAGTACTTC. It codes for CASSHYMGTWEQYF. This chain joins TRBV7-9 and TRBJ2-7; D gene ambiguous. There are 14 residues in the CDR3. Germline V lookup: CDR1 SEHNR, CDR2 FQNEAQ (reference sequence). The V end was cut by 5 bases, the J end by 7 bases, with 18 bases between.

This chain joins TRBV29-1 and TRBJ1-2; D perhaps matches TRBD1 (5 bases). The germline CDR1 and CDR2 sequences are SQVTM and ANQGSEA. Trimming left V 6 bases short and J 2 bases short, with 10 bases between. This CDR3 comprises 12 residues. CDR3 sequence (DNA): TGCAGCGTCTCTTCAGGGAACTATGGCTACACCTTC. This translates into CSVSSGNYGYTF.

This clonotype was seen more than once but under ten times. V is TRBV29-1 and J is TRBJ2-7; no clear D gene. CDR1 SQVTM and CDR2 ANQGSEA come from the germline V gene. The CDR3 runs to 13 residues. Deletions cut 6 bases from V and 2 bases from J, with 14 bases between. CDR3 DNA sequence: TGCAGCGTCACTCTCGAGAAAACCTACGAGCAGTACTTC. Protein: CSVTLEKTYEQYF.

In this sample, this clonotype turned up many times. Here the CDR3 reads CAISQGVTGANVLTF. CDR3 nucleotide sequence: TGTGCCATCAGCCAGGGGGTCACTGGGGCCAACGTCCTGACTTTC. The chain links TRBV10-3 to TRBJ2-6; 7 bases map to TRBD1. CDR1 is ENHRY and CDR2 is SYGVKD in the germline V gene. CDR3 length: 15 amino acids. With 6 bases clipped from V and 2 bases from J, the junction kept 4 bases outside the gene matches.

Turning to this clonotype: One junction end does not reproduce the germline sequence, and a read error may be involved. CDR3 in DNA: TGTGCCAGCAGTTTATTCGGGCAGGCGAAAACCGGGGAGCTGTTTTTT. Amino acids: CASSLFGQAKTGELFF. This chain links TRBV27 with TRBJ2-2; D unclear. This CDR3 has 16 residues. Looked up from germline, CDR1 is MNHEY and CDR2 is SMNVEV (reference sequence).

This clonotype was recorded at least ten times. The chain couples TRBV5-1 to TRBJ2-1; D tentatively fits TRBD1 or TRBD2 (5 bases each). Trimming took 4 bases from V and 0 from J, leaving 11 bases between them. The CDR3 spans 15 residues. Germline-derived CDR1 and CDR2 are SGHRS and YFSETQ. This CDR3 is CASSEGRSSYNEQFF. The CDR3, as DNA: TGCGCCAGCAGCGAGGGACGGAGCTCCTACAATGAGCAGTTCTTC.

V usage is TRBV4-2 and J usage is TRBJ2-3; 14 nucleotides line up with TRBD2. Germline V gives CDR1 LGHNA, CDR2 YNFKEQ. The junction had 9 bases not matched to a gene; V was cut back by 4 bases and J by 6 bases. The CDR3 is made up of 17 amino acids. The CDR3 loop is CASSPTWTSGGLDTQYF. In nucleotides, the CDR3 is TGTGCCAGCAGCCCGACCTGGACTAGCGGGGGGCTCGATACGCAGTATTTT.

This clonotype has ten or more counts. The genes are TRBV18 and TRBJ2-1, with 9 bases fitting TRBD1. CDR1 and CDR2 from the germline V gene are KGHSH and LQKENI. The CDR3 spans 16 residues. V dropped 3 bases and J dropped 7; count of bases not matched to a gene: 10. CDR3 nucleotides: TGTGCCAGCTCACCCTTCGGACAGGGGCTGGTGAATGAGCAGTTCTTC. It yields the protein CASSPFGQGLVNEQFF.

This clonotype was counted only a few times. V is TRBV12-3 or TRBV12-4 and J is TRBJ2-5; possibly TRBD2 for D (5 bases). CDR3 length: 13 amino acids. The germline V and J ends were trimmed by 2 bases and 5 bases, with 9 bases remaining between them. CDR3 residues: CASSLYSGETQYF. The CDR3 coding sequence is TGTGCCAGCAGTTTATATTCGGGGGAGACCCAGTACTTC.